Below, 20 T cell receptor beta chains from the same sample are listed, as sequenced in a study of blood T cell repertoires in COVID-19 (dated by TCRdb to about 2020). Library preparation employed the immunoSEQ multiplex PCR assay. TCRdb holds this immuneACCESS table with in-frame rearrangements only. Some clones are missing; in checked studies, unresolved V genes explain under half, and the rest has no known cause. The sample has over 200,000 clones on record, about 90% of them singletons. The top ten constitute about 2% of the sample. The source material was peripheral blood. The receptor set was obtained from a man between 40 and 49 years old with active or convalescent COVID-19.

This clone was counted a single time. V usage is TRBV5-1 and J usage is TRBJ2-2, with D possibly TRBD1 on 6 matching bases. The ends were cut back, 6 bases at V and 0 bases at J, with 12 bases in the middle. From germline, CDR1 is SGHRS and CDR2 YFSETQ. The CDR3 is 15 residues long. This CDR3 reads CASTNSGANTGELFF. In DNA, the CDR3 is TGCGCCAGCACTAACTCAGGGGCGAACACCGGGGAGCTGTTTTTT.

In its sample, this clone was seen once. The genes are TRBV5-6 and TRBJ1-5; D perhaps matches TRBD1 (6 bases). With 1 base removed from V and 2 bases from J, the gap between germline ends came to 16 bases. Germline V gene lookup returns CDR1 SGHDT and CDR2 YYEEEE. CDR3 length: 17 amino acids. In DNA, the CDR3 is TGTGCCAGCAGCTTGAAGGGCGGGGGCGCGGGCAATCAGCCCCAGCATTTT. Protein sequence: CASSLKGGGAGNQPQHF.

This chain uses TRBV20-1 with TRBJ1-2; maybe TRBD1 (5 bases). Looked up from germline, CDR1 is DFQATT and CDR2 is SNEGSKA (reference sequence). The V end lost 3 bases, the J end lost 5 bases, and 13 bases lay between the germline ends. The CDR3 is 13 residues long. The DNA for the CDR3 is TGCAGTGCTAGTCCGTCTAAGGGGTATGGCTACACCTTC. Protein sequence: CSASPSKGYGYTF.

In regard to this clone: Different DNA sequences within this sample yield the same CDR3. This chain links TRBV5-1 with TRBJ1-1; TRBD1 is a possible D gene (5 bases). The V end was cut by 2 bases, the J end by 1 base, with 6 bases between. The CDR3 runs 13 residues. The germline V gene encodes CDR1 SGHRS and CDR2 YFSETQ. The CDR3 bases are TGCGCCAGCAGCTTAGACAGGAACACTGAAGCTTTCTTT. This gives the protein CASSLDRNTEAFF. Looking up the rest from reference TRBV5-1 and TRBJ1-1 gives the full variable domain: KAGVTQTPRYLIKTRGQQVTLSCSPISGHRSVSWYQQTPGQGLQFLFEYFSETQRNKGNFPGRFSGRQFSNSRSEMNVSTLELGDSALYLCASSLDRNTEAFFGQGTRLTVV.

CDR3 residues: CASSYQDRDREQYF. The CDR3 nucleotides are TGTGCCAGCAGTTACCAGGACAGGGACCGCGAGCAGTACTTC. This sequence joins TRBV6-5 and TRBJ2-7; 8 positions match TRBD1. J lost 6 bases, V lost 2 bases, and 6 bases had no gene match. This CDR3 has 14 residues. Germline CDR1 reads MNHEY; CDR2 reads SVGAGI.

This clone was seen only a few times. V is TRBV4-2 and J is TRBJ2-7; 10 bases are shared with TRBD2. CDR1 and CDR2 from the germline V gene are LGHNA and YNFKEQ. The ends lost 0 bases at V and 7 bases at J; junction bases unmatched: 12. This CDR3 is 17 amino acids long. Written as DNA, the CDR3 is TGTGCCAGCAGCCAAGAGAGGAGTCTAGCGGGAGCCGTAGAGCAGTACTTC. Protein: CASSQERSLAGAVEQYF.

The chain uses TRBV14 and TRBJ1-5; D is uncertain. Trimming took off 0 bases at V and 9 bases at J, with 15 bases between the two ends. CDR1 is SGHDN and CDR2 is FVKESK in the germline V gene. CDR3 size: 15 residues. The DNA for the CDR3 is TGTGCCAGCAGCCAAGAGGTGAGGGCTTTATGGCCCCAGCATTTT. Protein: CASSQEVRALWPQHF.

V and J are TRBV27 and TRBJ1-4; unclear D gene. The CDR3 has 13 amino acids. V gave up 6 bases and J gave up 8 bases, with 13 bases separating them. CDR1 and CDR2 from the germline V gene are MNHEY and SMNVEV (reference sequence). CDR3 protein: CASSGVGGEKLFF. The CDR3 DNA reads as TGTGCCAGCAGCGGGGTCGGCGGGGAAAAACTGTTTTTT.

The chain combines TRBV28 with TRBJ1-1; no definite D call. The germline gives CDR1 MDHEN, CDR2 SYDVKM. The CDR3 consists of 14 residues. The V gene lost 6 bases and the J gene lost 5 bases, with 16 bases spanning the gap. The chain's CDR3 is CASSTTRGLTEAFF. The CDR3 nucleotides read TGTGCCAGCAGCACTACACGGGGTTTGACTGAAGCTTTCTTT.

The chain employs TRBV5-6 and TRBJ1-5, with D hard to call. This CDR3 has 14 residues. The germline CDR1 and CDR2 sequences are SGHDT and YYEEEE. V lost 3 bases and J 5 bases, leaving 12 bases between the germline ends. The CDR3, as DNA: TGTGCCAGCAGCTCCGCGGGGAATTATCAGCCCCAGCATTTT. Its translation: CASSSAGNYQPQHF.

This clone was counted once. The DNA of the CDR3 is TGTGCCAGCAAATCCGGAACGACTAGGGGCTACACCTTC. Protein: CASKSGTTRGYTF. The V call is TRBV28, the J call TRBJ1-2; D ambiguous. Trimming took 7 bases from V and 8 from J, leaving 17 bases between them. The CDR3 totals 13 residues. CDR1 is MDHEN and CDR2 is SYDVKM in the germline V gene.

This chain connects TRBV21-1 to TRBJ1-2; whether TRBD1, the table's D call, matches the DNA was not checked. TRBV21-1 is a pseudogene locus. The CDR3 has 17 amino acids. CDR3 DNA sequence: TGTGCCAGCAGTCCCCCGGGACAGAACTCCGACAACTATGGCTACACCTTC. This gives the protein CASSPPGQNSDNYGYTF.

CDR3 sequence reads: CASSLGWAASNEQFF. The CDR3 nucleotides read TGTGCCAGCAGCTTGGGTTGGGCTGCCTCCAATGAGCAGTTCTTC. V gene TRBV7-6 combines with J gene TRBJ2-1; D call uncertain. Per the germline V gene, CDR1 is SGHVS and CDR2 is FNYEAQ. The CDR3 consists of 15 residues. Trimming cost V 3 bases and J 6 bases, with 15 bases left between them.

This clone has more than one count but fewer than ten. The chain couples TRBV19 to TRBJ1-3; D gene ambiguous. The CDR3 sequence is 13 residues long. Germline V CDR1 and CDR2: LNHDA, SQIVND (reference sequence). With 5 bases removed from V and 4 bases from J, the gap between germline ends came to 9 bases. CDR3 in amino acids: CASSPGRGNTIYF. The DNA for the CDR3 is TGTGCCAGTAGTCCCGGGAGGGGAAACACCATATATTTT.

The chain couples TRBV9 to TRBJ2-1; 9 bases map to TRBD1. The V gene end was trimmed by 3 bases and the J gene end by 7 bases; junction bases not matched to a gene: 11. This CDR3 region has 16 residues. Germline assignment: CDR1 SGDLS and CDR2 YYNGEE. The CDR3 DNA sequence: TGTGCCAGCAGCGCACGGGACAGGGAGTTCAATAATGAGCAGTTCTTC. It yields the protein CASSARDREFNNEQFF.

The chain couples TRBV5-1 to TRBJ2-2, with 8 bases aligning to TRBD1. The V and J ends lost 4 bases and 3 bases, in that order; junction bases with no gene match: 5. The CDR3 is 15 amino acids. Germline V lookup: CDR1 SGHRS, CDR2 YFSETQ. CDR3 sequence: CASSIRGQDTGELFF. For the CDR3, the DNA is TGCGCCAGCAGCATCAGGGGGCAGGACACCGGGGAGCTGTTTTTT.

The J gene is TRBJ2-5, the V gene TRBV5-1; possible D gene TRBD2, 6 bases. This CDR3 is built from 14 residues. V was trimmed by 4 bases and J by 5 bases, leaving 15 bases between them. Looked up from germline, CDR1 is SGHRS and CDR2 is YFSETQ. CDR3 sequence: CASSLPGGLETQYF. The CDR3 DNA is TGCGCCAGCAGCCTTCCTGGGGGGTTGGAGACCCAGTACTTC.

A single count supports this clone. The chain links TRBV4-2 to TRBJ2-4; perhaps TRBD2 as D (5 bases). V lost 0 bases to trimming and J lost 5 bases, with 8 bases between them. Per the germline V gene, CDR1 is LGHNA and CDR2 is YNFKEQ. The CDR3 runs 14 residues. The CDR3: CASSQDERENIQYF. In DNA, the CDR3 is TGTGCCAGCAGCCAAGATGAGAGGGAAAACATTCAGTACTTC.

The V and J genes are TRBV28 and TRBJ1-2; D may be TRBD1 (5 bases). CDR3 length: 15 amino acids. CDR1 and CDR2 (germline): MDHEN, SYDVKM. V lost 5 bases, J lost 1 base, and 14 bases lay in between. CDR3 residues: CASSTEQAFNYGYTF. The CDR3 nucleotides read TGTGCCAGCAGTACCGAACAGGCATTTAACTATGGCTACACCTTC.

This clone was observed a few times. The chain employs TRBV11-2 and TRBJ1-1; D perhaps matches TRBD1 (6 bases). V was cut by 5 bases and J by 1 base, with 11 bases left in between. Germline values: CDR1 SGHAT, CDR2 FQNNGV. This CDR3 has 14 amino acids. CDR3 in DNA: TGTGCCAGCAGCCCGGGACATTCGAACACTGAAGCTTTCTTT. It translates to CASSPGHSNTEAFF.